The 7 T cell receptor beta chains listed next were all sequenced from one sample in a study of shared clonotypes between healthy human individuals. The protocol was immunoSEQ multiplex PCR, while the TCRdb copy is restricted to in-frame clones and leaves out a portion. The table records 1.5 million to 2.5 million clones, around 96% of them present only once. Positive CCR7 selection of CD45RO-negative cells yielded the naive CD8 cells, and terminally differentiated effector memory CD45RA+ cells were excluded. The sequenced material came from naive CD8+ T cells sorted from blood. Receptor source: a man younger than 30 in good health.

The chain links TRBV5-4 to TRBJ2-1; 10 bases agree with TRBD1. Looked up from germline, CDR1 is SGHNT and CDR2 is YYREEE (reference sequence). Germline trimming cut 4 bases from V and 3 bases from J; bases unmatched to any gene: 7. CDR3 length equals 16 residues. CDR3 protein: CASSVPGTGVYNEQFF. For the CDR3, the DNA is TGTGCCAGCAGCGTCCCCGGGACAGGGGTCTACAATGAGCAGTTCTTC. Combining the CDR3 with reference TRBV5-4 and TRBJ2-1 gives the whole variable domain ETGVTQSPTHLIKTRGQQVTLRCSSQSGHNTVSWYQQALGQGPQFIFQYYREEENGRGNFPPRFSGLQFPNYSSELNVNALELDDSALYLCASSVPGTGVYNEQFFGPGTRLTVL.

This clone was seen once. The chain carries TRBV29-1 and TRBJ2-1; possibly TRBD2 for D (5 bases). V was shortened by 4 bases and J by 9 bases, with 10 bases between the two germline ends. This CDR3 spans 11 amino acids. Germline CDR1 reads SQVTM; CDR2 reads ANQGSEA. The CDR3 nucleotides are TGCAGCGTTGTGGAAGAGGGTGAGCAGTTCTTC. This codes for CSVVEEGEQFF.

The rearrangement joins TRBV11-1 to TRBJ2-7; D unclear. Germline V gene lookup returns CDR1 SGHAT and CDR2 FQDESV (reference sequence). The CDR3 length is 17 residues. Trimming took off 3 bases at V and 6 bases at J, with 24 bases between the two ends. CDR3 in DNA: TGTGCCAGCAGCTTTCATCCCACCGGCCTGACGTGGAGCGAGCAGTACTTC. Amino acid sequence: CASSFHPTGLTWSEQYF.

The J gene is TRBJ2-3, the V gene TRBV28; 8 bases line up with TRBD2. The V gene end was trimmed by 3 bases and the J gene end by 5 bases; junction bases not matched to a gene: 13. CDR1 MDHEN and CDR2 SYDVKM come from the germline V gene. There are 17 residues in the CDR3. The CDR3 coding sequence is TGTGCCAGCAGTTTTATACCGGGGGGGGCCTTAGGAGATACGCAGTATTTT. Its protein product is CASSFIPGGALGDTQYF.

The rearrangement uses TRBV5-6 and TRBJ2-7; D gene unclear. The germline V gene encodes CDR1 SGHDT and CDR2 YYEEEE. V shed 0 bases and J shed 6 bases, with 10 bases lying between them. The CDR3 totals 13 residues. The CDR3 DNA follows: TGTGCCAGCAGCTTGGTTTGGGCCGCCGAGCAGTACTTC. It translates to CASSLVWAAEQYF. The whole variable domain, filled in from reference TRBV5-6 and TRBJ2-7, reads DAGVTQSPTHLIKTRGQQVTLRCSPKSGHDTVSWYQQALGQGPQFIFQYYEEEERQRGNFPDRFSGHQFPNYSSELNVNALLLGDSALYLCASSLVWAAEQYFGPGTRLTVT.

V is TRBV6-1 and J is TRBJ1-1; 8 positions match TRBD1. This CDR3 has 17 amino acids. Germline CDR1 reads MNHNS; CDR2 reads SASEGT. V lost 3 bases to trimming and J lost 5 bases; unmatched junction nucleotides: 14. The CDR3 sequence is CASSEPPDREERTEAFF. CDR3 sequence (DNA): TGTGCCAGCAGTGAGCCCCCGGACAGGGAAGAAAGGACTGAAGCTTTCTTT.

The chain employs TRBV10-2 and TRBJ2-3; the D is unclear. This CDR3 has 13 amino acids. V was cut by 4 bases and J by 0 bases, with 5 bases left in between. Germline V gene data show CDR1 as WSHSY and CDR2 as SAAADI. The CDR3 region is CASSAPSTDTQYF. The CDR3 DNA reads TGCGCCAGCAGTGCCCCGAGCACAGATACGCAGTATTTT.